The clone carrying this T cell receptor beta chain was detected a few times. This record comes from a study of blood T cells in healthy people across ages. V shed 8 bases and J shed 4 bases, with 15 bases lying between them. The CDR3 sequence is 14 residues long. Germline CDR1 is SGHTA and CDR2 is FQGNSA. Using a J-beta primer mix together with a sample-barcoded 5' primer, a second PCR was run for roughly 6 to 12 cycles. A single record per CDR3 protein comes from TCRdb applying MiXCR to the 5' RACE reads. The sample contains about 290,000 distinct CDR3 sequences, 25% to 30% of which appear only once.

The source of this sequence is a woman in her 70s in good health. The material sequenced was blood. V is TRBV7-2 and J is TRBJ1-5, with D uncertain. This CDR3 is CASSLMGINQPQHF. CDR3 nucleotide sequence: TGTGCCAGCTCCCTGATGGGGATTAATCAGCCCCAGCATTTT.